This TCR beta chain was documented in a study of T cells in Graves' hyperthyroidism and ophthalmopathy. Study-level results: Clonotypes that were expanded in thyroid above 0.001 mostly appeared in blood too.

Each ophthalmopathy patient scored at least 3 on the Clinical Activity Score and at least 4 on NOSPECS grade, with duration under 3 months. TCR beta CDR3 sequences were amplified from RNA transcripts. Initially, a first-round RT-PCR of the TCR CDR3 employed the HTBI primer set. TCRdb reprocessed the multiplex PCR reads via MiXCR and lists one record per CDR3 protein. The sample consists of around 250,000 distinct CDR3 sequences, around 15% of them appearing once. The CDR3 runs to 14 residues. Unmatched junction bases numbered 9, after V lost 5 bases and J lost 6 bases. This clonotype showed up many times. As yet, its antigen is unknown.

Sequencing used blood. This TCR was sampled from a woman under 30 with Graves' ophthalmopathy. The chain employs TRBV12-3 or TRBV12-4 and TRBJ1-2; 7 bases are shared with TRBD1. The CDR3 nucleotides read TGTGCCAGCAGTCGTTCAGACAGGGCCAATGGCTACACCTTC. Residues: CASSRSDRANGYTF.